This T cell receptor beta chain is from a study of CD8 T cells in cerebrospinal fluid in Alzheimer's disease. This clonotype shows up as large by frequency. The CDR3 is made up of 14 amino acids. Germline V CDR1 and CDR2: SEHNR, FQNEAQ (reference sequence). After re-calling the 10x single-cell sequencing reads, TCRdb lists one entry per CDR3 protein, DNA absent. This repertoire includes approximately 1,300 distinct CDR3 sequences. The sample consisted of cerebrospinal fluid. The chain carries TRBV7-9 and TRBJ1-1; there is no DNA to check the TCRdb D call of TRBD1. The receptor was derived from a human donor in good health. CDR3 residues: CASPPKGVNTEAFF.